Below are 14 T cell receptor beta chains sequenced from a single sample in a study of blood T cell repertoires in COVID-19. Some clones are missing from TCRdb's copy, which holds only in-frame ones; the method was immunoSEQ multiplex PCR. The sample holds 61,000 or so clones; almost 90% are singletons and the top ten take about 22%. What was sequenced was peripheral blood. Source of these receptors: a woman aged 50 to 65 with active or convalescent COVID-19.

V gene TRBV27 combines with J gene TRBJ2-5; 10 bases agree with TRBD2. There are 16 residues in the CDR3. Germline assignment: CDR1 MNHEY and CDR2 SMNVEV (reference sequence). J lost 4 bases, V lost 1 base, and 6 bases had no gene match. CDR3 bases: TGTGCCAGCAGTTTATATCTAGCGGGAGCAGGAGAGACCCAGTACTTC. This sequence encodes CASSLYLAGAGETQYF.

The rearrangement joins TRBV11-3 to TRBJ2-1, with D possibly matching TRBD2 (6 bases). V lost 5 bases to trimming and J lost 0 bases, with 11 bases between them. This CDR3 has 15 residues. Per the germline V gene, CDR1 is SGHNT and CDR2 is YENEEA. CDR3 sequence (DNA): TGTGCCAGCAGCCTACAAGCGGGCTCCTACAATGAGCAGTTCTTC. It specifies CASSLQAGSYNEQFF.

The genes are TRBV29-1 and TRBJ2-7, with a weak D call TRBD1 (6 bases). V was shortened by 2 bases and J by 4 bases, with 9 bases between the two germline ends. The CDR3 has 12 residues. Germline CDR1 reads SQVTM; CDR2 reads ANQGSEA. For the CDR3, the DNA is TGCAGCGTTGAACTTCAGGGGTACGAGCAGTACTTC. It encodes CSVELQGYEQYF.

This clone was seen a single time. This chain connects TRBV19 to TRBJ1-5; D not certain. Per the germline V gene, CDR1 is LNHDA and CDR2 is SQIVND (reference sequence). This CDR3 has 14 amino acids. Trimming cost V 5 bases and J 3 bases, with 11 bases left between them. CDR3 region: CASSYGGSNQPQHF. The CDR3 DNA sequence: TGTGCCAGTAGTTATGGAGGGTCCAATCAGCCCCAGCATTTT.

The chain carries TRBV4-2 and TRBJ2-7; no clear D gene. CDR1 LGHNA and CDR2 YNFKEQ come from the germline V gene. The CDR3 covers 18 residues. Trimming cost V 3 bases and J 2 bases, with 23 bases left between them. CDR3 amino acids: CASSQERFVAVAAYEQYF. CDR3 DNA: TGTGCCAGCAGCCAGGAACGCTTCGTGGCAGTCGCGGCCTACGAGCAGTACTTC.

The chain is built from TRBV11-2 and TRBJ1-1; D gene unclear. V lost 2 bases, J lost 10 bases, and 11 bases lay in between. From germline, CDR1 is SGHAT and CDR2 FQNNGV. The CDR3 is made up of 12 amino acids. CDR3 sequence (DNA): TGTGCCAGCAGCTTAAAACTCGGTCTAGCTTTCTTT. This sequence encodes CASSLKLGLAFF.

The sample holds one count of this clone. CDR3 region: CASSLATGSGELFF. CDR3 DNA sequence: TGCGCCAGCAGCTTGGCCACGGGTAGCGGGGAGCTGTTTTTT. The chain has TRBV5-1 and TRBJ2-2; D is uncertain. Looked up from germline, CDR1 is SGHRS and CDR2 is YFSETQ. The CDR3 length is 14 residues. Trimming left V 0 bases short and J 7 bases short, with 10 bases between.

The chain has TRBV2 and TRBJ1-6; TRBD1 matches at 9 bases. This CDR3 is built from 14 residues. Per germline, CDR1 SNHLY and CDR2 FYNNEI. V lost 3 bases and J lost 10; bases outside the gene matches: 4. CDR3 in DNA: TGTGCCAGCAGTGACGGACAGGGGAGATCACCCCTCCACTTT. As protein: CASSDGQGRSPLHF.

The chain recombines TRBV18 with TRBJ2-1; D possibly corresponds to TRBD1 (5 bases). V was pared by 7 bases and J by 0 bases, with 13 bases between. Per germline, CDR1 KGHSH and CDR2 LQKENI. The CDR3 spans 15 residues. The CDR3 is CASYLGVGSYNEQFF. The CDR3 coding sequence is TGTGCCAGCTACCTAGGGGTAGGCTCCTACAATGAGCAGTTCTTC. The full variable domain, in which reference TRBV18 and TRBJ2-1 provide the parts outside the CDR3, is NAGVMQNPRHLVRRRGQEARLRCSPMKGHSHVYWYRQLPEEGLKFMVYLQKENIIDESGMPKERFSAEFPKEGPSILRIQQVVRGDSAAYFCASYLGVGSYNEQFFGPGTRLTVL.

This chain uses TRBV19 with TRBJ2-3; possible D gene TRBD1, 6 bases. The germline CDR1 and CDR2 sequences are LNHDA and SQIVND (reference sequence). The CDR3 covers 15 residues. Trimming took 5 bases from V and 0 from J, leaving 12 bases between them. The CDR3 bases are TGTGCCAGTAGTCGACAGGCCCCTAGCACAGATACGCAGTATTTT. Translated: CASSRQAPSTDTQYF.

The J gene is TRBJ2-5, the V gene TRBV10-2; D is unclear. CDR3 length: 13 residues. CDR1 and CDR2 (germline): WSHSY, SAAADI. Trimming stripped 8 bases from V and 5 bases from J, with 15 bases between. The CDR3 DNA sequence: TGCGCCAGCCGCCAGGCACCGTGGGAGACCCAGTACTTC. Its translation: CASRQAPWETQYF.

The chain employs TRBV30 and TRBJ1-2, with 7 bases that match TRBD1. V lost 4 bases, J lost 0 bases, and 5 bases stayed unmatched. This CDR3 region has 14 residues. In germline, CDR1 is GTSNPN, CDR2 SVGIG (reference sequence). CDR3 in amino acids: CAWTRDRTNYGYTF. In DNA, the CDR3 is TGTGCCTGGACCCGGGACAGAACTAACTATGGCTACACCTTC.

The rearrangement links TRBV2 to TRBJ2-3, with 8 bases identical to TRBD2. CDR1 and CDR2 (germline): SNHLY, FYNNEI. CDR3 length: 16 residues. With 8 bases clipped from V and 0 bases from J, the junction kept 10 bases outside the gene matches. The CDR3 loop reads CASHPWTGGSTDTQYF. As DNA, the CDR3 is TGTGCCAGCCACCCCTGGACGGGAGGGAGCACAGATACGCAGTATTTT.

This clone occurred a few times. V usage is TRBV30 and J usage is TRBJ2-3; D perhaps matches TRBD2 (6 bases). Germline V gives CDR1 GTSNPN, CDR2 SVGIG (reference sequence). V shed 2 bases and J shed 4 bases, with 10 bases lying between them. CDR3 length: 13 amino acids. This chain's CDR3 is CAWSSGDPDTQYF. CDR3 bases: TGTGCCTGGAGTTCGGGGGACCCAGATACGCAGTATTTT.